A single sample gave rise to the 25 T cell receptor beta chains below, sequenced in a study of T cell responses to AZD1222 COVID-19 vaccine (dated by TCRdb to the early 2020s). The library was produced with the immunoSEQ multiplex PCR assay. The table comes from immuneACCESS by way of TCRdb, which keeps in-frame sequences with V and J called. Part of the clones is missing from these tables; in studies checked, under half for an unresolved V gene and the rest for unknown reasons. For this sample there are fewer than 110,000 clones; approximately 89% appear just once. 20% to 25% of the sample comes from the top ten. The sample's time point, from its label and the paper: baseline before first vaccination. The specimen comprised peripheral blood, sampled on day 0 of AZD1222 vaccination. The receptors derive from an adult in good health.

This clone was observed once. The chain links TRBV9 to TRBJ1-6; 9 nucleotides agree with TRBD1. The J segment lost 9 bases and the V segment lost 3 bases, leaving 4 bases of the junction unmatched. Germline lookup yields CDR1 SGDLS and CDR2 YYNGEE. The CDR3 sequence is 14 residues long. The CDR3 coding sequence is TGTGCCAGCAGCGCCGGGACAGGGAGTTCACCCCTCCACTTT. It is translated as CASSAGTGSSPLHF.

The V and J genes are TRBV28 and TRBJ2-1; D gene ambiguous. Germline V lookup: CDR1 MDHEN, CDR2 SYDVKM. The V gene lost 3 bases and the J gene lost 3 bases, with 9 bases spanning the gap. The CDR3 has 14 amino acids. This CDR3 is CASSFDGNYNEQFF. As DNA, the CDR3 is TGTGCCAGCAGTTTTGACGGAAACTACAATGAGCAGTTCTTC.

This sequence joins TRBV3-1 (or the pseudogene TRBV3-2) and TRBJ2-1, with D maybe TRBD1 (6 bases). The V end was cut by 6 bases, the J end by 6 bases, with 15 bases between. CDR3 length: 14 residues. CDR1 and CDR2 from the germline V gene are LGHDT and YNNKEL (reference sequence). CDR3 residues: CASRLTTGINEQFF. CDR3 DNA: TGTGCCAGCAGGCTTACTACAGGGATCAATGAGCAGTTCTTC.

V gene TRBV19 combines with J gene TRBJ1-2; possibly TRBD1 for D (5 bases). The length of the CDR3 is 11 residues. V lost 7 bases, J lost 8 bases, and 11 bases lay in between. Germline V gives CDR1 LNHDA, CDR2 SQIVND (reference sequence). For the CDR3, the DNA is TGTGCCAGTATGGGGGTTAGAGGCTACACCTTC. It yields the protein CASMGVRGYTF.

The genes are TRBV27 and TRBJ1-3; no definite D call. Germline lookup yields CDR1 MNHEY and CDR2 SMNVEV (reference sequence). The CDR3 spans 14 residues. V dropped 6 bases and J dropped 2 bases, with 11 bases sitting between them. CDR3 in DNA: TGTGCCAGCAGGGGGTCTCAGACTGGAAACACCATATATTTT. Amino acid sequence: CASRGSQTGNTIYF.

The V and J genes are TRBV14 and TRBJ2-7, with 11 bases aligning to TRBD1. V lost 0 bases and J lost 6; bases outside the gene matches: 4. From germline, CDR1 is SGHDN and CDR2 FVKESK. This CDR3 comprises 15 residues. CDR3 amino acids: CASSQELGQGVEQYF. The CDR3, as DNA: TGTGCCAGCAGCCAAGAATTGGGACAGGGGGTCGAGCAGTACTTC. The variable domain in full, with the rest retrieved from reference TRBV14 and TRBJ2-7, is EAGVTQFPSHSVIEKGQTVTLRCDPISGHDNLYWYRRVMGKEIKFLLHFVKESKQDESGMPNNRFLAERTGGTYSTLKVQPAELEDSGVYFCASSQELGQGVEQYFGPGTRLTVT.

The rearrangement links TRBV11-2 to TRBJ1-5; 8 bases fit TRBD1. In germline, CDR1 is SGHAT, CDR2 FQNNGV. The CDR3 runs to 15 residues. The V and J ends lost 1 base and 5 bases, in that order; junction bases with no gene match: 4. The CDR3 region has the DNA TGTGCCAGCAGCTTAGGAGCAGGGGGCTATCAGCCCCAGCATTTT. This translates into CASSLGAGGYQPQHF.

The V call is TRBV27, the J call TRBJ2-7; 9 positions match TRBD1. CDR3 size: 13 residues. Germline V gene sequence: CDR1 MNHEY, CDR2 SMNVEV (reference sequence). The V gene end was trimmed by 5 bases and the J gene end by 4 bases; junction bases not matched to a gene: 3. The CDR3 DNA follows: TGTGCCAGCAGTCCGGGACAGGGTTACGAGCAGTACTTC. Residues: CASSPGQGYEQYF.

This chain joins TRBV3-1 (or the pseudogene TRBV3-2) and TRBJ2-1; 8 bases match TRBD2. The ends lost 8 bases at V and 6 bases at J; junction bases unmatched: 12. Germline lookup yields CDR1 LGHDT and CDR2 YNNKEL (reference sequence). This CDR3 comprises 15 residues. CDR3 sequence reads: CASGDTGLGGNEQFF. Written as DNA, the CDR3 is TGTGCCAGCGGAGACACGGGACTAGGAGGCAATGAGCAGTTCTTC.

The chain couples TRBV28 to TRBJ1-2, with D hard to call. Trimming cost V 6 bases and J 7 bases, with 15 bases left between them. Germline CDR1 and CDR2: MDHEN and SYDVKM. This CDR3 has 13 amino acids. CDR3 DNA sequence: TGTGCCAGCAGCCTAAAAGGGAGAGGTGGCTACACCTTC. Encoded protein: CASSLKGRGGYTF.

V and J are TRBV30 and TRBJ2-7; D is possibly TRBD1 (6 bases). The CDR3 contains 16 residues. The germline CDR1 and CDR2 sequences are GTSNPN and SVGIG (reference sequence). The V and J ends lost 3 bases and 0 bases respectively, with 18 bases between them. The CDR3 DNA reads TGTGCCTGGAGGACTATGGCGCAGGGGATCTCCTACGAGCAGTACTTC. This sequence encodes CAWRTMAQGISYEQYF.

V gene TRBV19 combines with J gene TRBJ2-5, with D unclear. From germline, CDR1 is LNHDA and CDR2 SQIVND (reference sequence). The V and J ends lost 1 base and 4 bases respectively, with 4 bases between them. The CDR3 loop spans 12 amino acids. The chain's CDR3 is CASSIGGETQYF. CDR3 DNA: TGTGCCAGTAGTATAGGGGGAGAGACCCAGTACTTC.

This clone was seen once. The rearrangement links TRBV6-4 to TRBJ1-2; perhaps TRBD1 as D (6 bases). The length of the CDR3 is 13 residues. In germline, CDR1 is MRHNA, CDR2 SNTAGT. V gave up 3 bases and J gave up 8 bases, with 13 bases separating them. In DNA, the CDR3 is TGTGCCAGCAGTGAGTTCAGGGGAGGCGGCTACACCTTC. Translation: CASSEFRGGGYTF.

With regard to this clone: It may be a read error: a sequence one base away is much more abundant. Distinct nucleotide sequences in the sample also encode this CDR3. The J gene is TRBJ1-1, the V gene TRBV7-9, with unresolved D. The CDR3 loop spans 13 amino acids. Trimming cost V 2 bases and J 1 base, with 5 bases left between them. CDR1 and CDR2 (germline): SEHNR, FQNEAQ (reference sequence). The CDR3 sequence: CASSLQENTEAFF. CDR3 sequence (DNA): TGTGCCAGCAGCTTACAGGAGAACACTGAAGCTTTCTTT.

The chain carries TRBV18 and TRBJ2-3; no clear D gene. V was cut by 2 bases and J by 5 bases, with 14 bases left in between. Germline CDR1 KGHSH, CDR2 LQKENI. The CDR3 is 15 residues long. CDR3 residues: CASSPFDPVGDTQYF. CDR3 DNA: TGTGCCAGCTCACCATTCGACCCCGTCGGAGATACGCAGTATTTT. Using reference TRBV18 and TRBJ2-3 for the parts outside the CDR3, the full variable domain is NAGVMQNPRHLVRRRGQEARLRCSPMKGHSHVYWYRQLPEEGLKFMVYLQKENIIDESGMPKERFSAEFPKEGPSILRIQQVVRGDSAAYFCASSPFDPVGDTQYFGPGTRLTVL.

The V call is TRBV10-3, the J call TRBJ1-1, with 8 bases lining up with TRBD1. This CDR3 region has 14 residues. V shed 7 bases and J 4 bases; nucleotides not matched to a gene: 8. CDR1 ENHRY and CDR2 SYGVKD come from the germline V gene. For the CDR3, the DNA is TGTGCCATCATAGACGACAGGGGAGGCACTGAAGCTTTCTTT. Translated, it gives CAIIDDRGGTEAFF.

This clone was found once. This chain connects TRBV19 to TRBJ2-1, with 10 bases fitting TRBD1. V lost 6 bases and J lost 8; bases outside the gene matches: 10. Germline-derived CDR1 and CDR2 are LNHDA and SQIVND (reference sequence). The CDR3 consists of 15 residues. The CDR3 protein is CASSRQGAQGYEQFF. The CDR3 DNA follows: TGTGCCAGTAGCAGACAGGGGGCGCAGGGATATGAGCAGTTCTTC.

The rearrangement joins TRBV28 to TRBJ1-1; D unclear. Germline V gives CDR1 MDHEN, CDR2 SYDVKM. The CDR3 runs 16 residues. The V and J ends lost 4 bases and 4 bases respectively, with 19 bases between them. CDR3: CASSSSPSLLGTEAFF. CDR3 coding DNA: TGTGCCAGCAGTTCGTCCCCTAGTCTCTTGGGCACTGAAGCTTTCTTT.

This chain uses TRBV6-5 with TRBJ2-7; D remains unclear. CDR1 MNHEY and CDR2 SVGAGI come from the germline V gene. Trimming removed 5 bases at V and 3 bases at J, with 5 bases between. There are 11 residues in the CDR3. CDR3 coding DNA: TGTGCCAGCAGTAACCACTACGAGCAGTACTTC. Amino acids: CASSNHYEQYF.

As DNA, the CDR3 is TGTGCCAGCAGCTTGGGTACAGTTGGAGCTTTCTTT. As protein: CASSLGTVGAFF. This chain uses TRBV5-6 with TRBJ1-1; no clear D. V dropped 0 bases and J dropped 10 bases, with 10 bases sitting between them. This CDR3 region has 12 residues. Germline V gives CDR1 SGHDT, CDR2 YYEEEE.

The chain links TRBV7-9 to TRBJ1-2; D unresolved. From germline, CDR1 is SEHNR and CDR2 FQNEAQ (reference sequence). The CDR3 has 13 residues. Trimming stripped 3 bases from V and 6 bases from J, with 11 bases between. The CDR3: CASSLSGYDGYTF. The CDR3 nucleotides are TGTGCCAGCAGCTTGAGCGGGTACGATGGCTACACCTTC.

This clone showed up just a few times. The genes are TRBV7-9 and TRBJ1-5, with a possible D match to TRBD1 (5 bases). V was pared by 2 bases and J by 3 bases, with 11 bases between. There are 15 residues in the CDR3. Germline assignment: CDR1 SEHNR and CDR2 FQNEAQ (reference sequence). The CDR3 is CASSLITGPNQPQHF. In DNA, the CDR3 is TGTGCCAGCAGCTTAATTACAGGACCCAATCAGCCCCAGCATTTT.

This clone occurred once. The J gene is TRBJ2-3, the V gene TRBV6-6; D ambiguous. The CDR3 has 14 residues. Germline lookup yields CDR1 MNHNY and CDR2 SVGAGI (reference sequence). V was trimmed by 3 bases and J by 2 bases, leaving 9 bases between them. The CDR3 DNA sequence: TGTGCCAGCAGTTATATAAGTTTCACAGATACGCAGTATTTT. Amino acids: CASSYISFTDTQYF.

The chain combines TRBV19 with TRBJ1-2, with 10 bases aligning to TRBD1. Trimming removed 5 bases from V and 8 bases from J; junction bases left unmatched: 11. CDR1 and CDR2 from the germline V gene are LNHDA and SQIVND (reference sequence). The CDR3 is 15 residues long. CDR3 DNA sequence: TGTGCCAGTAGTTCGACAGGGGGCGTATTTGGGGGCTACACCTTC. Translated, it gives CASSSTGGVFGGYTF.

This sequence joins TRBV19 and TRBJ1-1, with unresolved D. V shed 6 bases and J shed 4 bases, with 15 bases lying between them. Looked up from germline, CDR1 is LNHDA and CDR2 is SQIVND (reference sequence). This CDR3 comprises 14 residues. The CDR3 region is CASRLGSSGTEAFF. The CDR3 bases are TGTGCCAGTAGGTTGGGAAGCAGCGGCACTGAAGCTTTCTTT.